Here is one T cell receptor (beta chain) with its context. These data belong to a study of shared T cell receptors in the human thymus. The CDR3 extends over 12 amino acids. Germline V gene lookup returns CDR1 SQVTM and CDR2 ANQGSEA. V lost 7 bases to trimming and J lost 7 bases, with 14 bases between them. Measured with immunoSEQ multiplex PCR; TCRdb has only the in-frame clones, and not every one. Of approximately 730,000 clones listed, 70% to 90% are singletons. These same records also appear under a second study, on human thymus T cells. In that study: Corrective heart surgery yielded resections, and these provided the thymus tissue.

The material sequenced was thymocytes. The clonotype was recovered from a girl in the first two years of life with a congenital heart defect. The genes are TRBV29-1 and TRBJ2-1, with a weak D call TRBD1 (7 bases). CDR3 nucleotide sequence: TGCAGCGAGGGGCAGGGGGGAAATGAGCAGTTCTTC. Its protein is CSEGQGGNEQFF.